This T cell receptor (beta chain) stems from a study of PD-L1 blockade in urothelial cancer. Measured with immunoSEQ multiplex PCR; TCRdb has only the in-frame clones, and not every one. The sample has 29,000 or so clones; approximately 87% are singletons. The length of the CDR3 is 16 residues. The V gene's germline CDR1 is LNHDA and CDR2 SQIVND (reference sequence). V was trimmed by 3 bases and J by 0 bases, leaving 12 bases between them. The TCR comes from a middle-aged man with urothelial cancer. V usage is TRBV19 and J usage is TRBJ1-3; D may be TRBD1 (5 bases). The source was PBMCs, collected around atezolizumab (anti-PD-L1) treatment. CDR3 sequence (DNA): TGTGCCAGTAGTATGACAGCGATGAGCTCTGGAAACACCATATATTTT. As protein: CASSMTAMSSGNTIYF.